The 26 T cell receptor beta chains listed next were all sequenced from one sample in a study of T cell responses to AZD1222 COVID-19 vaccine. Produced via immunoSEQ multiplex PCR; TCRdb's table is partial and in-frame only. The sample contains about 140,000 clones, roughly 90% of which appear only once. The sequencing used peripheral blood, collected on day 0 of AZD1222 vaccination. Receptors originate from an adult in good health.

The chain is built from TRBV9 and TRBJ2-1; 11 nucleotides align to TRBD2. CDR1 and CDR2 from the germline V gene are SGDLS and YYNGEE. V trimming: 5 bases; J trimming: 1 base; junction bases outside the gene matches: 5. CDR3 size: 16 residues. Here the CDR3 reads CASSSTSGGSYNEQFF. DNA of the CDR3: TGTGCCAGCAGTTCTACTAGCGGGGGTTCCTACAATGAGCAGTTCTTC. The full variable domain, in which reference TRBV9 and TRBJ2-1 provide the parts outside the CDR3, is DSGVTQTPKHLITATGQRVTLRCSPRSGDLSVYWYQQSLDQGLQFLIQYYNGEERAKGNILERFSAQQFPDLHSELNLSSLELGDSALYFCASSSTSGGSYNEQFFGPGTRLTVL.

J is TRBJ1-6 and V is TRBV12-3 or TRBV12-4, with 9 bases aligning to TRBD1. V gave up 8 bases and J gave up 11 bases; unmatched junction bases: 7. CDR3 size: 13 residues. The CDR3 DNA sequence: TGTGCCAGCTGCCGGGACAGGGATACACCCCTCCACTTT. This sequence encodes CASCRDRDTPLHF.

This clone has a handful of counts. The chain carries TRBV19 and TRBJ1-5; D possibly corresponds to TRBD1 (5 bases). The germline V gene has CDR1 LNHDA and CDR2 SQIVND (reference sequence). There are 13 residues in the CDR3. V was pared by 5 bases and J by 5 bases, with 10 bases between. CDR3 sequence (DNA): TGTGCCAGTAGTCCGTGGGGGGATCAGCCCCAGCATTTT. It encodes CASSPWGDQPQHF.

V is TRBV27 and J is TRBJ2-1; 10 bases agree with TRBD2. CDR1 is MNHEY, CDR2 SMNVEV, per germline (reference sequence). The CDR3 spans 16 residues. The V segment lost 6 bases and the J segment 3 bases; nucleotides outside the gene matches: 8. CDR3 DNA: TGTGCCAGCAGCCGCCTAGCGGGAGTGAACTACAATGAGCAGTTCTTC. Protein sequence: CASSRLAGVNYNEQFF.

V is TRBV2 and J is TRBJ2-1; 7 bases map to TRBD1. Germline CDR1 reads SNHLY; CDR2 reads FYNNEI. The ends lost 3 bases at V and 7 bases at J; junction bases unmatched: 6. This CDR3 comprises 14 residues. CDR3 in amino acids: CASSDFDRANEQFF. DNA of the CDR3: TGTGCCAGCAGTGACTTCGACAGGGCGAATGAGCAGTTCTTC.

The genes are TRBV11-3 and TRBJ2-7, with D possibly TRBD1 on 5 matching bases. Germline V gene lookup returns CDR1 SGHNT and CDR2 YENEEA. The CDR3 has 14 amino acids. The V end lost 1 base, the J end lost 2 bases, and 9 bases lay between the germline ends. The DNA for the CDR3 is TGTGCCAGCAGCTTAGGACAGCAGACCTACGAGCAGTACTTC. Translation: CASSLGQQTYEQYF. The whole variable domain, remainder taken from reference TRBV11-3 and TRBJ2-7, is EAGVVQSPRYKIIEKKQPVAFWCNPISGHNTLYWYLQNLGQGPELLIRYENEEAVDDSQLPKDRFSAERLKGVDSTLKIQPAELGDSAVYLCASSLGQQTYEQYFGPGTRLTVT.

The chain links TRBV6-5 to TRBJ1-3; 7 positions agree with TRBD1. Germline trimming cut 8 bases from V and 1 base from J; bases unmatched to any gene: 5. CDR3 length: 14 residues. CDR1 is MNHEY, CDR2 SVGAGI, per germline. The CDR3 here is CASSPGGSGNTIYF. CDR3 in DNA: TGTGCCAGCTCTCCAGGGGGATCTGGAAACACCATATATTTT.

The rearrangement links TRBV7-2 to TRBJ2-1; 15 bases are a match to TRBD2. Trimming cost V 5 bases and J 6 bases; bases outside gene matches: 5. The V gene's germline CDR1 is SGHTA and CDR2 FQGNSA. The length of the CDR3 is 16 residues. The CDR3 DNA reads as TGTGCCAGCAGCACTCGGACTAGCGGGGGGGCCAATGAGCAGTTCTTC. It codes for CASSTRTSGGANEQFF. The full variable domain, in which reference TRBV7-2 and TRBJ2-1 provide the parts outside the CDR3, is GAGVSQSPSNKVTEKGKDVELRCDPISGHTALYWYRQSLGQGLEFLIYFQGNSAPDKSGLPSDRFSAERTGGSVSTLTIQRTQQEDSAVYLCASSTRTSGGANEQFFGPGTRLTVL.

The table lists this clone with a few counts. The chain uses TRBV9 and TRBJ1-1; D remains unclear. The CDR3 has 15 amino acids. CDR1 is SGDLS, CDR2 YYNGEE, per germline. The V gene lost 0 bases and the J gene lost 1 base, with 10 bases spanning the gap. DNA for the CDR3: TGTGCCAGCAGCGTAGTTCTCGCGGGGAACACTGAAGCTTTCTTT. Protein product: CASSVVLAGNTEAFF. Using reference TRBV9 and TRBJ1-1 for the parts outside the CDR3, the full variable domain is DSGVTQTPKHLITATGQRVTLRCSPRSGDLSVYWYQQSLDQGLQFLIQYYNGEERAKGNILERFSAQQFPDLHSELNLSSLELGDSALYFCASSVVLAGNTEAFFGQGTRLTVV.

The rearrangement uses TRBV7-9 and TRBJ2-6; no clear D gene. This CDR3 has 16 amino acids. CDR1 and CDR2 from the germline V gene are SEHNR and FQNEAQ (reference sequence). V was trimmed by 1 base and J by 0 bases, leaving 7 bases between them. The CDR3 sequence is CASSLVEFSGANVLTF. Here the CDR3 DNA reads TGTGCCAGCAGCTTAGTGGAGTTCTCTGGGGCCAACGTCCTGACTTTC.

The V gene is TRBV5-1, the J gene TRBJ2-1, with D maybe TRBD1 (6 bases). Germline assignment: CDR1 SGHRS and CDR2 YFSETQ. Trimming took off 4 bases at V and 5 bases at J, with 16 bases between the two ends. The CDR3 is made up of 15 amino acids. CDR3 bases: TGCGCCAGCAGCCCAGGGGTATTTGGCGACAATGAGCAGTTCTTC. It encodes CASSPGVFGDNEQFF.

The chain links TRBV15 to TRBJ1-2, with D possibly matching TRBD1 (5 bases). CDR3 size: 14 residues. Germline V gives CDR1 LNHNV, CDR2 YYDKDF (reference sequence). V lost 0 bases and J 8 bases, leaving 13 bases between the germline ends. CDR3 sequence (DNA): TGTGCCACCAGCAGAGATACGGCTGGGGGGGGCTACACCTTC. Encoded protein: CATSRDTAGGGYTF.

V is TRBV5-4 and J is TRBJ1-6; D not resolved. Germline loops: CDR1 SGHNT, CDR2 YYREEE (reference sequence). V lost 1 base, J lost 10 bases, and 6 bases lay in between. The CDR3 contains 12 residues. CDR3 DNA: TGTGCCAGCAGCTTGCAGAAATCACCCCTCCACTTT. It translates to CASSLQKSPLHF. Full variable domain (rest looked up from reference TRBV5-4 and TRBJ1-6): ETGVTQSPTHLIKTRGQQVTLRCSSQSGHNTVSWYQQALGQGPQFIFQYYREEENGRGNFPPRFSGLQFPNYSSELNVNALELDDSALYLCASSLQKSPLHFGNGTRLTVT.

This chain joins TRBV7-3 and TRBJ2-2, with TRBD2 matching 9 bases. Germline CDR1 and CDR2: SGHTA and FQGTGA. The CDR3 loop spans 15 amino acids. V shed 4 bases, J shed 3 bases, and the junction held 3 bases outside the gene matches. CDR3 DNA: TGTGCCAGCAGCTCTCTAGCGGGGTACACCGGGGAGCTGTTTTTT. It is translated as CASSSLAGYTGELFF.

V gene TRBV10-2 combines with J gene TRBJ1-2, with a tentative D call TRBD1 (5 bases). From germline, CDR1 is WSHSY and CDR2 SAAADI. The ends were cut back, 5 bases at V and 4 bases at J, with 14 bases in the middle. CDR3 size: 14 residues. The CDR3 spells CASSPGRSLYGYTF. In nucleotides, the CDR3 is TGCGCCAGCAGTCCGGGACGGAGCCTCTATGGCTACACCTTC.

The chain uses TRBV4-2 and TRBJ2-5, with 8 nucleotides matching TRBD2. The CDR3 loop spans 17 amino acids. The V gene's germline CDR1 is LGHNA and CDR2 YNFKEQ. The V and J ends lost 4 bases and 4 bases, in that order; junction bases with no gene match: 14. CDR3 in DNA: TGTGCCAGCAGCCTGGGACTAGGGCATGACTTTGGAGAGACCCAGTACTTC. Translating gives CASSLGLGHDFGETQYF.

This chain connects TRBV18 to TRBJ2-7, with no clear D. CDR1 is KGHSH and CDR2 is LQKENI in the germline V gene. The CDR3 consists of 14 residues. The V end lost 4 bases, the J end lost 6 bases, and 16 bases lay between the germline ends. This chain's CDR3 is CASSLTSVMSEQYF. In nucleotides, the CDR3 is TGTGCCAGCTCACTGACATCGGTCATGAGCGAGCAGTACTTC.

The chain is built from TRBV7-8 and TRBJ1-2; D perhaps matches TRBD1 (6 bases). Deletions cut 5 bases from V and 8 bases from J, with 21 bases between. CDR3 length equals 15 residues. Germline CDR1 and CDR2: SGHVS and FQNEAQ. The CDR3 DNA is TGTGCCAGCAGCCCCCGAGGGGTGGGGGCGGGAGGCTACACCTTC. Amino acid sequence: CASSPRGVGAGGYTF.

The gene calls are TRBV4-1 and TRBJ2-2, with TRBD2 identical over 7 bases. Unmatched junction bases numbered 10, after V lost 3 bases and J lost 3 bases. The length of the CDR3 is 17 residues. Per germline, CDR1 MGHRA and CDR2 YSYEKL. CDR3 in DNA: TGCGCCAGCAGCCAGGAAGGACTAGTTGGGGACACCGGGGAGCTGTTTTTT. It codes for CASSQEGLVGDTGELFF.

The J gene is TRBJ1-1, the V gene TRBV27; unclear D gene. Per the germline V gene, CDR1 is MNHEY and CDR2 is SMNVEV (reference sequence). The CDR3 length is 13 residues. Trimming removed 8 bases at V and 4 bases at J, with 14 bases between. The CDR3 region is CASSPMRATEAFF. DNA of the CDR3: TGTGCCAGCTCCCCCATGAGGGCCACTGAAGCTTTCTTT.

The genes are TRBV19 and TRBJ2-7; 9 positions match TRBD2. Trimming cost V 4 bases and J 6 bases; bases outside gene matches: 7. This CDR3 spans 14 amino acids. CDR1 and CDR2 (germline): LNHDA, SQIVND (reference sequence). For the CDR3, the DNA is TGTGCCAGTAGTAGCGGCGGGAGGGCTATCGAGCAGTACTTC. Translating gives CASSSGGRAIEQYF.

This clone was detected a few times. The rearrangement uses TRBV6-1 and TRBJ2-7; 7 bases map to TRBD1. The length of the CDR3 is 14 residues. From germline, CDR1 is MNHNS and CDR2 SASEGT. V was pared by 3 bases and J by 3 bases, with 5 bases of the junction left unmatched. The CDR3 here is CASSEDRRVYEQYF. CDR3 DNA: TGTGCCAGCAGTGAGGACAGGCGGGTCTACGAGCAGTACTTC.

V usage is TRBV6-2 or TRBV6-3 and J usage is TRBJ1-1; no firm D call. The CDR3 covers 14 residues. CDR1 is MNHEY and CDR2 is SVGEGT in the germline V gene. Trimming stripped 0 bases from V and 0 bases from J, with 5 bases between. CDR3 region: CASSYSGMNTEAFF. In DNA, the CDR3 is TGTGCCAGCAGTTACTCAGGGATGAACACTGAAGCTTTCTTT.

Worth noting for this clone: The sample contains more than one DNA sequence encoding this CDR3. The CDR3: CASSGQGSEQYF. In DNA form, the CDR3 reads TGTGCCAGCAGCGGGCAGGGGTCCGAGCAGTACTTC. The V and J genes are TRBV9 and TRBJ2-7, with D possibly matching TRBD1 (6 bases). With 3 bases removed from V and 6 bases from J, the gap between germline ends came to 10 bases. Germline-derived CDR1 and CDR2 are SGDLS and YYNGEE. This CDR3 is 12 amino acids long.

The J gene is TRBJ1-5, the V gene TRBV7-2; D is uncertain. Germline V gives CDR1 SGHTA, CDR2 FQGNSA. The CDR3 extends over 15 amino acids. Trimming left V 2 bases short and J 0 bases short, with 8 bases between. CDR3 sequence: CASSLNRDSNQPQHF. Written as DNA, the CDR3 is TGTGCCAGCAGCTTAAACAGAGATAGCAATCAGCCCCAGCATTTT.

V gene TRBV11-1 combines with J gene TRBJ2-2, with D possibly matching TRBD2 (6 bases). CDR3 length: 16 residues. V lost 1 base and J lost 6, with 15 bases in between. Germline V gene sequence: CDR1 SGHAT, CDR2 FQDESV (reference sequence). The CDR3 DNA reads as TGTGCCAGCAGCTTAGGCTTCTTGGGGGGTGCCGGGGAGCTGTTTTTT. Its translation is CASSLGFLGGAGELFF. The variable domain in full, completed from reference TRBV11-1 and TRBJ2-2, reads EAEVAQSPRYKITEKSQAVAFWCDPISGHATLYWYRQILGQGPELLVQFQDESVVDDSQLPKDRFSAERLKGVDSTLKIQPAELGDSAMYLCASSLGFLGGAGELFFGEGSRLTVL.